These 6 T cell receptor beta chains were sequenced from one sample in a study of CD8+ T cells in alopecia areata. RNA was isolated and reverse transcribed to cDNA, the sequencing template. Here immunoSEQ multiplex PCR was the method, and the copy in TCRdb shows in-frame clones only, minus some. The sample consists of 150,000 to 200,000 clones, about 67% of them appearing once. Sequenced here: CD8+ T cells sorted from blood, sampled at week 0. The receptors stem from a human donor with alopecia areata.

This chain links TRBV6-6 with TRBJ1-2; TRBD1 might be the D (5 bases). V was cut by 4 bases and J by 8 bases, with 14 bases left in between. The germline CDR1 and CDR2 sequences are MNHNY and SVGAGI (reference sequence). The CDR3 has 13 residues. CDR3 sequence: CASSSGGRWGYTF. DNA of the CDR3: TGTGCCAGCAGTTCGGGGGGGAGATGGGGCTACACCTTC.

This chain joins TRBV29-1 and TRBJ2-7; D is tentatively TRBD1 or TRBD2 (6 bases each). The germline V and J ends were trimmed by 1 base and 0 bases, with 13 bases remaining between them. CDR3 length equals 15 residues. Germline CDR1 and CDR2: SQVTM and ANQGSEA. CDR3 protein: CSVEGWGASSYEQYF. The CDR3 nucleotides read TGCAGCGTTGAAGGGTGGGGGGCCAGCTCCTACGAGCAGTACTTC.

The gene calls are TRBV27 and TRBJ1-5; D call uncertain. Germline V gene sequence: CDR1 MNHEY, CDR2 SMNVEV (reference sequence). The CDR3 totals 14 residues. V dropped 7 bases and J dropped 6 bases, with 16 bases sitting between them. The CDR3 bases are TGTGCCAGCAAAGGACCCCAGGATCGTCAGCCCCAGCATTTT. Translated, it gives CASKGPQDRQPQHF.

V gene TRBV9 combines with J gene TRBJ1-6, with a possible D match to TRBD1 (6 bases). Germline CDR1 reads SGDLS; CDR2 reads YYNGEE. The CDR3 is 14 residues long. V was trimmed by 4 bases and J by 11 bases, leaving 16 bases between them. CDR3 in DNA: TGTGCCAGCAGCACTGGGCAGGGGATGGCACCCCTCCACTTT. This sequence encodes CASSTGQGMAPLHF. Full variable domain (remainder filled in from reference TRBV9 and TRBJ1-6): DSGVTQTPKHLITATGQRVTLRCSPRSGDLSVYWYQQSLDQGLQFLIQYYNGEERAKGNILERFSAQQFPDLHSELNLSSLELGDSALYFCASSTGQGMAPLHFGNGTRLTVT.

The J gene is TRBJ2-5, the V gene TRBV29-1; 14 nucleotides line up with TRBD2. The CDR3 length is 15 residues. J lost 2 bases, V lost 7 bases, and 6 bases had no gene match. Germline CDR1 is SQVTM and CDR2 is ANQGSEA. DNA of the CDR3: TGCAGCGGGGGACTAGCGGGGGCCCTACAAGAGACCCAGTACTTC. Its protein product is CSGGLAGALQETQYF.

This clone has only a few counts. The chain couples TRBV29-1 to TRBJ1-1; no definite D call. CDR1 and CDR2 (germline): SQVTM, ANQGSEA. V lost 6 bases and J 8 bases, leaving 13 bases between the germline ends. The CDR3 runs 11 residues. The CDR3 spells CSVPDGKEAFF. DNA of the CDR3: TGCAGCGTCCCGGACGGGAAAGAAGCTTTCTTT. Full variable domain (outside the CDR3, taken from reference TRBV29-1 and TRBJ1-1): SAVISQKPSRDICQRGTSLTIQCQVDSQVTMMFWYRQQPGQSLTLIATANQGSEATYESGFVIDKFPISRPNLTFSTLTVSNMSPEDSSIYLCSVPDGKEAFFGQGTRLTVV.